The 21 T cell receptor beta chains below all came from one sample that was sequenced in a study of early T cells in non-severe SARS-CoV-2 infection. TCRdb reprocessed the 5' RACE reads via MiXCR and lists one record per CDR3 protein. This sample has 70,000 or so distinct CDR3 sequences, with around 10% found just once. Sequenced material: whole blood, taken at baseline. Receptors were obtained from an adult who was a healthcare worker with PCR-confirmed SARS-CoV-2 infection or an uninfected control (not recorded which).

The chain links TRBV12-3 or TRBV12-4 to TRBJ1-1, with TRBD1 matching over 7 bases. The CDR3 sequence is 13 residues long. V shed 5 bases, J shed 7 bases, and the junction held 7 bases outside the gene matches. As DNA, the CDR3 is TGTGCCAGCAGTGGGGGGACAGACCTTGAAGCTTTCTTT. Amino acid sequence: CASSGGTDLEAFF.

This chain links TRBV19 with TRBJ2-1, with 7 bases identical to TRBD1. The CDR3 totals 15 residues. Germline V CDR1 and CDR2: LNHDA, SQIVND (reference sequence). Trimming removed 4 bases from V and 2 bases from J; junction bases left unmatched: 5. The CDR3 sequence: CASSTDRVAYNEQFF. CDR3 coding DNA: TGTGCCAGTAGTACAGACAGGGTGGCCTACAATGAGCAGTTCTTC.

In this sample, this clonotype turned up many times. V usage is TRBV12-3 or TRBV12-4 and J usage is TRBJ2-3, with a weak D call TRBD1 (5 bases). Deletions cut 3 bases from V and 2 bases from J, with 6 bases between. CDR3 length equals 13 residues. CDR3 region: CASSLGHTDTQYF. As DNA, the CDR3 is TGTGCCAGCAGTTTGGGGCACACAGATACGCAGTATTTT.

This clonotype was observed at least ten times. The chain carries TRBV6-2 or TRBV6-3 and TRBJ2-2; 7 bases match TRBD2. Germline-derived CDR1 and CDR2 are MNHEY and SVGEGT. The CDR3 totals 13 residues. Trimming took 8 bases from V and 6 from J; bases not matched to a gene: 6. The CDR3 is CASEGGVAGELFF. CDR3 coding DNA: TGTGCCAGCGAGGGAGGGGTTGCCGGGGAGCTGTTTTTT.

This clonotype was seen at least ten times. J is TRBJ1-6 and V is TRBV5-1, with no clear D. Trimming took off 1 base at V and 7 bases at J, with 12 bases between the two ends. This CDR3 region has 15 residues. Germline CDR1 and CDR2: SGHRS and YFSETQ. Here the CDR3 DNA reads TGCGCCAGCAGCTTGTATCCGGGGAGAAATTCACCCCTCCACTTT. Translation gives CASSLYPGRNSPLHF.

This clonotype was detected a few times. The chain links TRBV19 to TRBJ2-2; D may be TRBD1 or TRBD2 (6 bases each). The CDR3 has 15 residues. Germline assignment: CDR1 LNHDA and CDR2 SQIVND (reference sequence). Trimming pared 4 bases from V and 6 bases from J, leaving 15 bases between. The chain's CDR3 is CASSTQTGGAGELFF. The CDR3 DNA is TGTGCCAGTAGTACCCAGACAGGCGGGGCCGGGGAGCTGTTTTTT.

This clonotype was recorded a few times. The gene calls are TRBV24-1 and TRBJ2-3; D gene ambiguous. Germline CDR1 and CDR2: KGHDR and SFDVKD. The CDR3 sequence is 15 residues long. The germline V and J ends were trimmed by 4 bases and 2 bases, with 12 bases remaining between them. Written as DNA, the CDR3 is TGTGCCACCAGTGAAAGCGTCTCACCCACAGATACGCAGTATTTT. The encoded protein is CATSESVSPTDTQYF.

The chain recombines TRBV10-3 with TRBJ1-1; D remains ambiguous. CDR3 length equals 12 residues. V was shortened by 4 bases and J by 2 bases, with 5 bases between the two germline ends. The germline CDR1 and CDR2 sequences are ENHRY and SYGVKD. This CDR3 is CAISGLNTEAFF. CDR3 DNA sequence: TGTGCCATCAGTGGGCTAAACACTGAAGCTTTCTTT.

This chain uses TRBV4-1 with TRBJ2-7; D not resolved. The ends were cut back, 1 base at V and 7 bases at J, with 8 bases in the middle. The CDR3 runs to 12 residues. In germline, CDR1 is MGHRA, CDR2 YSYEKL. This CDR3 is CASSQAGLEQYF. In DNA form, the CDR3 reads TGCGCCAGCAGCCAAGCTGGATTGGAGCAGTACTTC.

V is TRBV7-6 and J is TRBJ2-7; weak D call: TRBD1 (5 bases). Trimming left V 6 bases short and J 7 bases short, with 22 bases between. CDR1 and CDR2 from the germline V gene are SGHVS and FNYEAQ. The CDR3 runs to 15 residues. CDR3 sequence (DNA): TGTGCCAGCAGTTCGTCAGGGCCGACGTTGGGGGAGCAGTACTTC. Translation gives CASSSSGPTLGEQYF.

This chain joins TRBV5-6 and TRBJ2-4; the D is unclear. Trimming took off 4 bases at V and 0 bases at J, with 2 bases between the two ends. The CDR3 contains 12 residues. Germline-derived CDR1 and CDR2 are SGHDT and YYEEEE. In DNA, the CDR3 is TGTGCCAGCAGCCTAGCCAAAAACATTCAGTACTTC. Translation gives CASSLAKNIQYF.

This clonotype has a handful of counts. The V call is TRBV5-1, the J call TRBJ2-7, with D possibly called TRBD1 or TRBD2 (6 bases each). Trimming left V 0 bases short and J 3 bases short, with 16 bases between. Germline CDR1 reads SGHRS; CDR2 reads YFSETQ. The CDR3 has 16 amino acids. CDR3 sequence reads: CASSLGTVGGLYEQYF. The CDR3 nucleotides are TGCGCCAGCAGCTTGGGGACAGTGGGAGGCCTCTACGAGCAGTACTTC.

This clonotype was recorded a few times. This sequence joins TRBV18 and TRBJ1-5; no definite D call. V lost 2 bases to trimming and J lost 1 base, with 3 bases between them. The CDR3 length is 13 residues. Germline lookup yields CDR1 KGHSH and CDR2 LQKENI. The CDR3 region has the DNA TGTGCCAGCTCACCAGCAAGCAATCAGCCCCAGCATTTT. Its translation is CASSPASNQPQHF.

The chain employs TRBV6-6 and TRBJ2-4; D is perhaps TRBD2 (6 bases). The CDR3 loop spans 17 amino acids. Trimming removed 5 bases from V and 0 bases from J, with 17 bases in between. Germline assignment: CDR1 MNHNY and CDR2 SVGAGI (reference sequence). CDR3 sequence: CASSNTGDSLAKNIQYF. The CDR3 nucleotides are TGTGCCAGCAGTAACACCGGGGACTCCCTAGCCAAAAACATTCAGTACTTC.

The sample holds many counts of this clonotype. The chain carries TRBV7-9 and TRBJ2-3, with no clear D. The CDR3 is 13 amino acids. The ends were cut back, 3 bases at V and 5 bases at J, with 9 bases in the middle. Germline CDR1 reads SEHNR; CDR2 reads FQNEAQ (reference sequence). CDR3 sequence reads: CASSFSSEDTQYF. The CDR3 DNA sequence: TGTGCCAGCAGCTTTTCTTCCGAAGATACGCAGTATTTT.

In its sample, this clonotype was seen a few times. The chain carries TRBV5-4 and TRBJ2-1; 12 bases are shared with TRBD2. The length of the CDR3 is 15 residues. CDR1 and CDR2 from the germline V gene are SGHNT and YYREEE (reference sequence). J was trimmed by 4 bases and V by 2 bases; bases with no gene match: 1. The CDR3 nucleotides read TGTGCCAGCAGCTTACTAGCGGGGGGTTACAATGAGCAGTTCTTC. Its protein is CASSLLAGGYNEQFF.

This clonotype showed up just a few times. The chain links TRBV7-2 to TRBJ2-5, with 8 bases identical to TRBD1. The germline V gene has CDR1 SGHTA and CDR2 FQGNSA. The CDR3 is 13 residues long. The V and J ends lost 5 bases and 7 bases, in that order; junction bases with no gene match: 6. The CDR3 is CASSRGQGVTQYF. The CDR3 DNA reads as TGTGCCAGCAGCCGCGGACAGGGAGTGACCCAGTACTTC.

There are a few counts of this clonotype. The J gene is TRBJ2-2, the V gene TRBV12-3 or TRBV12-4, with a possible D match to TRBD2 (6 bases). The CDR3 is 14 amino acids. Trimming cost V 7 bases and J 5 bases, with 14 bases left between them. The CDR3 DNA follows: TGTGCCAGCACCCCGACTAGGCGAACCGGGGAGCTGTTTTTT. It specifies CASTPTRRTGELFF.

The J gene is TRBJ2-7, the V gene TRBV27; 7 bases align to TRBD1. Germline CDR1 and CDR2: MNHEY and SMNVEV (reference sequence). The junction had 8 bases not matched to a gene; V was cut back by 3 bases and J by 3 bases. The CDR3 spans 15 residues. CDR3 bases: TGTGCCAGCAGTTTGCTCGGGTCAGGGGGCTACGAGCAGTACTTC. Its translation is CASSLLGSGGYEQYF.

The V call is TRBV12-3 or TRBV12-4, the J call TRBJ2-5; D is ambiguous. The CDR3 extends over 13 amino acids. Trimming stripped 3 bases from V and 5 bases from J, with 10 bases between. CDR3: CASSLGLTETQYF. The DNA for the CDR3 is TGTGCCAGCAGTTTGGGCTTAACGGAGACCCAGTACTTC.

There are many counts of this clonotype. The gene calls are TRBV7-9 and TRBJ1-3; no firm D call. V was shortened by 7 bases and J by 4 bases, with 8 bases between the two germline ends. This CDR3 comprises 12 residues. CDR1 and CDR2 (germline): SEHNR, FQNEAQ (reference sequence). CDR3 amino acids: CASNQDGNTIYF. CDR3 nucleotide sequence: TGTGCCAGCAATCAGGACGGAAACACCATATATTTT. Full variable domain (rest looked up from reference TRBV7-9 and TRBJ1-3): DTGVSQNPRHKITKRGQNVTFRCDPISEHNRLYWYRQTLGQGPEFLTYFQNEAQLEKSRLLSDRFSAERPKGSFSTLEIQRTEQGDSAMYLCASNQDGNTIYFGEGSWLTVV.